The 8 T cell receptor beta chains listed next were all sequenced from one sample in a study of Ad26.COV2.S vaccination and SARS-CoV-2 variants. Sequenced by immunoSEQ multiplex PCR; TCRdb stores in-frame clones only, minus some. Here the sample spans about 350,000 clones, approximately 81% being singletons. Treatment here: around 19 received Ad26.COV2.S at low or high dose, single or two shots; roughly five received placebo; per-sample allocation not given. The samples were gathered on day 63 after the first injection of vaccine or placebo. This sample comprised peripheral blood, obtained in a trial of Ad26.COV2.S vaccine versus placebo. The receptors here all came from a person between 18 and 65 years old who received the Ad26.COV2.S COVID-19 vaccine or a placebo.

CDR3 amino acids: CASKLGTGAIGYTF. The CDR3 DNA sequence: TGTGCCAGTAAATTAGGGACAGGCGCCATAGGCTACACCTTC. The chain combines TRBV19 with TRBJ1-2; 8 nucleotides agree with TRBD1. The CDR3 contains 14 residues. Germline-derived CDR1 and CDR2 are LNHDA and SQIVND (reference sequence). Trimming at V came to 7 bases and at J to 8 bases, leaving 12 bases not matched to a gene.

V usage is TRBV28 and J usage is TRBJ1-5; 7 bases align to TRBD1. The CDR3 is made up of 16 amino acids. The junction had 9 bases not matched to a gene; V was cut back by 2 bases and J by 5 bases. From germline, CDR1 is MDHEN and CDR2 SYDVKM. The CDR3 region is CASSLSRGRLDQPQHF. CDR3 DNA: TGTGCCAGCAGTTTAAGTAGGGGGCGTTTGGATCAGCCCCAGCATTTT.

The chain uses TRBV19 and TRBJ2-1, with 12 bases lining up with TRBD2. The CDR3 has 17 residues. CDR1 and CDR2 (germline): LNHDA, SQIVND (reference sequence). J gave up 8 bases and V 5 bases, and 13 bases lay outside the gene matches. The DNA for the CDR3 is TGTGCCAGTAGTGATCCCCCCCTAGCGGGAGGGCCACATGAGCAGTTCTTC. Translating gives CASSDPPLAGGPHEQFF.

This clone occurred a few times. The chain uses TRBV7-2 and TRBJ1-3, with TRBD1 as a possible D gene (6 bases). This CDR3 contains 16 residues. The germline V gene has CDR1 SGHTA and CDR2 FQGNSA. Trimming removed 5 bases from V and 0 bases from J, with 14 bases in between. CDR3 DNA: TGTGCCAGCAGCCACCAAACAGGGAGCTCTGGAAACACCATATATTTT. It yields the protein CASSHQTGSSGNTIYF.

The genes are TRBV24-1 and TRBJ2-2; 9 bases are a match to TRBD2. The V gene end was trimmed by 6 bases and the J gene end by 5 bases; junction bases not matched to a gene: 6. The CDR3 consists of 15 residues. CDR1 is KGHDR, CDR2 SFDVKD, per germline. CDR3 amino acids: CATSIAGGGTGELFF. Written as DNA, the CDR3 is TGTGCCACCAGTATCGCGGGAGGGGGGACCGGGGAGCTGTTTTTT.

This sequence joins TRBV3-1 (or the pseudogene TRBV3-2) and TRBJ1-6; TRBD1 matches 10 bases. J was trimmed by 14 bases and V by 2 bases; bases with no gene match: 9. The V gene's germline CDR1 is LGHDT and CDR2 YNNKEL (reference sequence). This CDR3 region has 15 residues. The DNA for the CDR3 is TGTGCCAGCAGCCAAACCCCTGGACAGGGGGGCACCCTCCACTTT. It is translated as CASSQTPGQGGTLHF.

The genes are TRBV9 and TRBJ1-6; D unclear. Deletions cut 10 bases from V and 7 bases from J, with 15 bases between. CDR3 length: 13 residues. The V gene's germline CDR1 is SGDLS and CDR2 YYNGEE. The CDR3 region is CAAAREENSPLHF. The CDR3 coding sequence is TGTGCCGCGGCACGGGAGGAAAATTCACCCCTCCACTTT.

The V call is TRBV11-2, the J call TRBJ1-1; 12 bases fit TRBD1. The CDR3 runs to 17 residues. Germline-derived CDR1 and CDR2 are SGHAT and FQNNGV. V shed 4 bases and J 0 bases; nucleotides not matched to a gene: 6. The CDR3 is CASSYSGTGGMNTEAFF. The CDR3 region has the DNA TGTGCCAGCAGCTACTCCGGGACAGGGGGCATGAACACTGAAGCTTTCTTT. The entire variable domain, with the rest obtained from reference TRBV11-2 and TRBJ1-1, is as follows: EAGVAQSPRYKIIEKRQSVAFWCNPISGHATLYWYQQILGQGPKLLIQFQNNGVVDDSQLPKDRFSAERLKGVDSTLKIQPAKLEDSAVYLCASSYSGTGGMNTEAFFGQGTRLTVV.